Below, 20 T cell receptor beta chains from the same sample are listed, as sequenced in a study of post-analysis software for immune sequencing data. Unique molecular identifiers tagged the TCR beta cDNA libraries. TCRdb called the PCR reads again in MiXCR, with one record for every CDR3 protein. The sample lists 150,000 or so distinct CDR3 sequences, approximately 35% occurring once. Sequenced material: blood, taken after autologous hematopoietic stem cell transplantation. Every receptor here comes from a girl aged 10 to 17 with multiple sclerosis.

The genes are TRBV2 and TRBJ2-3; unclear D gene. This CDR3 has 13 amino acids. V lost 7 bases and J 2 bases, leaving 10 bases between the germline ends. Looked up from germline, CDR1 is SNHLY and CDR2 is FYNNEI. The DNA for the CDR3 is TGTGCCAGCACTAGGACCACCACAGATACGCAGTATTTT. Its translation is CASTRTTTDTQYF.

This clonotype was seen once. CDR3 in amino acids: CASSQTSGSGSYNEQYF. In nucleotides, the CDR3 is TGTGCCAGCAGCCAGACTAGCGGGAGTGGTTCCTACAATGAGCAGTACTTC. The chain couples TRBV7-6 to TRBJ2-1, with 12 bases matching TRBD2. The end of the DNA fits TRBJ2-7 better, so the J call may be wrong. CDR1 and CDR2 (germline): SGHVS, FNYEAQ. The CDR3 has 17 residues.

The chain couples TRBV20-1 to TRBJ2-5; 9 nucleotides match TRBD1. This CDR3 is 16 amino acids long. V lost 4 bases, J lost 11 bases, and 20 bases stayed unmatched. CDR1 and CDR2 from the germline V gene are DFQATT and SNEGSKA (reference sequence). The CDR3 region has the DNA TGCAGTGCTACCAAATGGACAGGGGACCTTTATCCCCAGCAGTACTTC. It is translated as CSATKWTGDLYPQQYF.

This chain connects TRBV5-1 to TRBJ1-4; 11 bases fit TRBD1. The V gene's germline CDR1 is SGHRS and CDR2 YFSETQ. V lost 4 bases, J lost 0 bases, and 2 bases stayed unmatched. The CDR3 covers 16 residues. CDR3: CASSLGQGATNEKLFF. The CDR3 DNA follows: TGCGCCAGCAGCCTGGGACAGGGGGCAACTAATGAAAAACTGTTTTTT.

This clonotype was detected ten times or more. The chain has TRBV10-2 and TRBJ1-2; D is possibly TRBD1 (6 bases). V was cut by 3 bases and J by 4 bases, with 21 bases left in between. The CDR3 has 17 residues. Germline lookup yields CDR1 WSHSY and CDR2 SAAADI. The CDR3 nucleotides are TGCGCCAGCAGTGACCCGACCCTATCCGGGACAACCTATGGCTACACCTTC. Its translation is CASSDPTLSGTTYGYTF.

This sequence joins TRBV6-5 and TRBJ1-1; D is undetermined. In germline, CDR1 is MNHEY, CDR2 SVGAGI. The germline V and J ends were trimmed by 7 bases and 0 bases, with 6 bases remaining between them. This CDR3 region has 12 residues. CDR3 nucleotides: TGTGCCAGCAAAAGGCTGAACACTGAAGCTTTCTTT. Its protein is CASKRLNTEAFF.

The V call is TRBV7-9, the J call TRBJ1-5, with no clear D. Germline CDR1 is SEHNR and CDR2 is FQNEAQ (reference sequence). V was clipped by 0 bases and J by 0 bases, with 12 bases between them. The CDR3 runs 17 residues. The CDR3 protein is CASSLALTDISNQPQHF. The CDR3 DNA is TGTGCCAGCAGCTTAGCTCTGACTGACATTAGCAATCAGCCCCAGCATTTT.

V usage is TRBV6-2 or TRBV6-3 and J usage is TRBJ2-1; possibly TRBD2 for D (5 bases). Trimming cost V 5 bases and J 6 bases, with 8 bases left between them. The germline V gene encodes CDR1 MNHEY and CDR2 SVGEGT. The CDR3 spans 12 residues. The CDR3 sequence is CASSESGNEQFF. CDR3 DNA: TGTGCCAGCAGTGAAAGCGGCAATGAGCAGTTCTTC.

This clonotype appeared many times. This chain uses TRBV29-1 with TRBJ2-1; 9 bases match TRBD1. Trimming removed 6 bases from V and 8 bases from J; junction bases left unmatched: 8. The CDR3 covers 13 residues. Germline values: CDR1 SQVTM, CDR2 ANQGSEA. The chain's CDR3 is CSVATGTGYEQFF. The CDR3 DNA is TGCAGCGTCGCTACCGGGACAGGGTATGAGCAGTTCTTC.

This chain connects TRBV5-8 to TRBJ2-1, with 7 bases identical to TRBD2. Germline V lookup: CDR1 SGHTS, CDR2 YDEGEE. V gave up 4 bases and J gave up 7 bases; unmatched junction bases: 11. This CDR3 has 15 residues. CDR3 coding DNA: TGTGCCAGCAGCCCCTCCGGACTAGACCCGAATGAGCAGTTCTTC. Translation gives CASSPSGLDPNEQFF.

This clonotype was detected only once. The V gene is TRBV12-3 or TRBV12-4, the J gene TRBJ2-5; 11 bases are a match to TRBD2. Trimming took 5 bases from V and 2 from J; bases not matched to a gene: 13. The CDR3 consists of 18 residues. As DNA, the CDR3 is TGTGCCAGCAGTATCACTAGCGGGAGCGGCCCTACTCAAGAGACCCAGTACTTC. Its protein is CASSITSGSGPTQETQYF.

This rearrangement joins TRBV20-1 to TRBJ1-2; D perhaps matches TRBD1 (5 bases). V lost 3 bases and J 6 bases, leaving 14 bases between the germline ends. This CDR3 region has 13 residues. Germline values: CDR1 DFQATT, CDR2 SNEGSKA (reference sequence). Here the CDR3 DNA reads TGCAGTGCTAGTCTTGGGACGAGAGATGGCTACACCTTC. Its translation: CSASLGTRDGYTF.

The chain combines TRBV7-2 with TRBJ2-5; TRBD2 might be the D (6 bases). Germline V gene data show CDR1 as SGHTA and CDR2 as FQGNSA. V was clipped by 6 bases and J by 4 bases, with 15 bases between them. There are 14 residues in the CDR3. In DNA, the CDR3 is TGTGCCAGCAGTCGACTAGTTGGAGGAGAGACCCAGTACTTC. This translates into CASSRLVGGETQYF.

The chain recombines TRBV5-1 with TRBJ2-1; D unclear. V was clipped by 0 bases and J by 10 bases, with 8 bases between them. The CDR3 totals 12 residues. The germline V gene encodes CDR1 SGHRS and CDR2 YFSETQ. CDR3 bases: TGCGCCAGCAGCTTGGGGGGTAGGGAGCAGTTCTTC. This sequence encodes CASSLGGREQFF.

V usage is TRBV20-1 and J usage is TRBJ2-3, with 10 nucleotides matching TRBD2. Trimming cost V 6 bases and J 0 bases; bases outside gene matches: 9. Germline V gives CDR1 DFQATT, CDR2 SNEGSKA (reference sequence). The CDR3 totals 16 residues. CDR3 region: CSARRTSGLSTDTQYF. In DNA, the CDR3 is TGCAGTGCCCGTCGGACTAGCGGACTTAGCACAGATACGCAGTATTTT.

This clonotype has more than one count but fewer than ten. The genes are TRBV7-8 and TRBJ2-1; D is undetermined. The CDR3 sequence is 16 residues long. Per the germline V gene, CDR1 is SGHVS and CDR2 is FQNEAQ. The V and J ends lost 4 bases and 6 bases respectively, with 19 bases between them. CDR3 protein: CASSSPIFLPGNEQFF. As DNA, the CDR3 is TGTGCCAGCAGCTCTCCCATCTTTCTCCCGGGCAATGAGCAGTTCTTC. Looking up the rest from reference TRBV7-8 and TRBJ2-1 gives the full variable domain: GAGVSQSPRYKVAKRGQDVALRCDPISGHVSLFWYQQALGQGPEFLTYFQNEAQLDKSGLPSDRFFAERPEGSVSTLKIQRTQQEDSAVYLCASSSPIFLPGNEQFFGPGTRLTVL.

The chain recombines TRBV28 with TRBJ2-7; the match to TRBD1 covers 10 bases. V lost 5 bases to trimming and J lost 5 bases; unmatched junction nucleotides: 9. Germline V gene lookup returns CDR1 MDHEN and CDR2 SYDVKM. The CDR3 contains 15 residues. CDR3 region: CASSNTGTGEDEQYF. The CDR3 DNA is TGTGCCAGCAGTAACACCGGGACAGGGGAAGACGAGCAGTACTTC. The variable domain in full, completed from reference TRBV28 and TRBJ2-7, reads DVKVTQSSRYLVKRTGEKVFLECVQDMDHENMFWYRQDPGLGLRLIYFSYDVKMKEKGDIPEGYSVSREKKERFSLILESASTNQTSMYLCASSNTGTGEDEQYFGPGTRLTVT.

V gene TRBV25-1 combines with J gene TRBJ2-7, with D tentatively TRBD1 (6 bases). This CDR3 has 13 amino acids. CDR1 is MGHDK, CDR2 SYGVNS, per germline. The V gene lost 3 bases and the J gene lost 7 bases, with 13 bases spanning the gap. CDR3 sequence (DNA): TGTGCCAGCAGTGACACAGGGTTAGGGGAGCAGTACTTC. It translates to CASSDTGLGEQYF.

This clonotype was observed a few times. The chain uses TRBV5-1 and TRBJ2-1, with 11 nucleotides matching TRBD2. CDR3 size: 18 residues. Per the germline V gene, CDR1 is SGHRS and CDR2 is YFSETQ. The V segment lost 0 bases and the J segment 7 bases; nucleotides outside the gene matches: 12. The CDR3 region has the DNA TGCGCCAGCAGCTTGGCCCCCACTAGCGGGAGTGGCAGAAATGAGCAGTTCTTC. This sequence encodes CASSLAPTSGSGRNEQFF. Supplemented by reference TRBV5-1 and TRBJ2-1, the full variable domain reads KAGVTQTPRYLIKTRGQQVTLSCSPISGHRSVSWYQQTPGQGLQFLFEYFSETQRNKGNFPGRFSGRQFSNSRSEMNVSTLELGDSALYLCASSLAPTSGSGRNEQFFGPGTRLTVL.

The chain carries TRBV9 and TRBJ1-1; 7 bases are shared with TRBD1. The CDR3 is 17 amino acids. The V segment lost 1 base and the J segment 3 bases; nucleotides outside the gene matches: 12. Per the germline V gene, CDR1 is SGDLS and CDR2 is YYNGEE. DNA of the CDR3: TGTGCCAGCAGCGTAAACCCAGAGGGGGCGTGGGACACTGAAGCTTTCTTT. Amino acid sequence: CASSVNPEGAWDTEAFF.